This is a list of T cell receptor beta chains from one sample in a study of T cell responses to AZD1222 COVID-19 vaccine. This table comes from immunoSEQ multiplex PCR, and its TCRdb copy is limited to in-frame clones, with some not included. The sample yields about 140,000 clones, 85% to 95% seen once. The sample in question was peripheral blood, obtained on day 0 of MenACWY control vaccination. Receptor source: an adult in good health. Both conserved end residues are part of each CDR3. The order of the fields is V gene, clone size, D gene, J gene, CDR3 DNA, CDR3 protein. D genes are given only for firm matches. Clone size, where shown, is once, few, many, or a class for clones that have expanded.

v_call: TRBV6-5; clone_size: NA; d_call: TRBD1; j_call: TRBJ1-1; cdr3_nt: TGTGCCAGCAGTTCCGACAGGGGGTACACTGAAGCTTTCTTT; cdr3_aa: CASSSDRGYTEAFF
v_call: TRBV6-5; clone_size: NA; d_call: NA; j_call: TRBJ2-5; cdr3_nt: TGTGCCAGCAGTTACGGGGGGGAGACCCAGTACTTC; cdr3_aa: CASSYGGETQYF
v_call: TRBV6-5; clone_size: NA; d_call: NA; j_call: TRBJ1-5; cdr3_nt: TGTGCCAGCAGTTCAGGGGTATCCAATCAGCCCCAGCATTTT; cdr3_aa: CASSSGVSNQPQHF
v_call: TRBV19; clone_size: NA; d_call: NA; j_call: TRBJ1-5; cdr3_nt: TGTGCCAGTAGTATAGTATCAGGGAATAATCAGCCCCAGCATTTT; cdr3_aa: CASSIVSGNNQPQHF
v_call: TRBV6-5; clone_size: NA; d_call: NA; j_call: TRBJ1-3; cdr3_nt: TGTGCCAGCAGTTACGGGGGGGACGCCGTAGGAAACACCATATATTTT; cdr3_aa: CASSYGGDAVGNTIYF
v_call: TRBV3-1/TRBV3-2; clone_size: NA; d_call: NA; j_call: TRBJ1-1; cdr3_nt: TGTGCCAGCAGCCAAGGTCGGAAGGGTTACACTGAAGCTTTCTTT; cdr3_aa: CASSQGRKGYTEAFF
v_call: TRBV5-4; clone_size: NA; d_call: NA; j_call: TRBJ1-3; cdr3_nt: TGTGCCAGCAGCCACGACCGGGGAAACACCATATATTTT; cdr3_aa: CASSHDRGNTIYF
v_call: TRBV3-1/TRBV3-2; clone_size: NA; d_call: NA; j_call: TRBJ1-2; cdr3_nt: TGTGCCAGCAGCCAAGCTGATTTGACCTATGGCTACACCTTC; cdr3_aa: CASSQADLTYGYTF
v_call: TRBV4-1; clone_size: once; d_call: NA; j_call: TRBJ1-3; cdr3_nt: TGCGCCAGCAGCCAAGATTGGGGGTTTGGAAACACCATATATTTT; cdr3_aa: CASSQDWGFGNTIYF
v_call: TRBV3-1/TRBV3-2; clone_size: once; d_call: TRBD2; j_call: TRBJ2-5; cdr3_nt: TGTGCCAGCAGCCAAGGACTAGCGGGGATCGAGACCCAGTACTTC; cdr3_aa: CASSQGLAGIETQYF
v_call: TRBV9; clone_size: NA; d_call: NA; j_call: TRBJ2-7; cdr3_nt: TGTGCCAGCGGCAGCCCACCTCCTGGCGAGCAGTACTTC; cdr3_aa: CASGSPPPGEQYF
v_call: TRBV19; clone_size: NA; d_call: NA; j_call: TRBJ1-5; cdr3_nt: TGTGCCAGTACCGGTCGACAGCGCTATCAGCCCCAGCATTTT; cdr3_aa: CASTGRQRYQPQHF
v_call: TRBV11-2; clone_size: once; d_call: TRBD1; j_call: TRBJ1-6; cdr3_nt: TGTGCCAGCAGCTTAGAGTCTTGGGGACAGGGTATCTCACCCCTCCACTTT; cdr3_aa: CASSLESWGQGISPLHF
v_call: TRBV11-2; clone_size: NA; d_call: NA; j_call: TRBJ1-4; cdr3_nt: TGTGCCAGCAGCCCCCTGAGGGGCGGTAATGAAAAACTGTTTTTT; cdr3_aa: CASSPLRGGNEKLFF
v_call: TRBV6-5; clone_size: NA; d_call: TRBD1; j_call: TRBJ1-5; cdr3_nt: TGTGCCAGCAGAAGAGGGACAGGGTCCCATCAGCCCCAGCATTTT; cdr3_aa: CASRRGTGSHQPQHF
v_call: TRBV18; clone_size: NA; d_call: NA; j_call: TRBJ1-3; cdr3_nt: TGTGCCAGCTCACCACAGGGGACTGGCACCATATATTTT; cdr3_aa: CASSPQGTGTIYF
v_call: TRBV5-5; clone_size: NA; d_call: TRBD1; j_call: TRBJ1-2; cdr3_nt: TGTGCCAGCAGCCGGGACAGTGCGCATGGCTACACCTTC; cdr3_aa: CASSRDSAHGYTF
v_call: TRBV19; clone_size: NA; d_call: TRBD2; j_call: TRBJ2-6; cdr3_nt: TGTGCCAGCCTCCGGGGGGGCGTAACTGGGGCCAACGTCCTGACTTTC; cdr3_aa: CASLRGGVTGANVLTF
v_call: TRBV28; clone_size: once; d_call: NA; j_call: TRBJ1-5; cdr3_nt: TGTGCCAGCAGTCCCTGGGGGGATCAGCCCCAGCATTTT; cdr3_aa: CASSPWGDQPQHF
v_call: TRBV7-7; clone_size: NA; d_call: TRBD2; j_call: TRBJ2-1; cdr3_nt: TGTGCCAGCAGCCGCGGACTAGCGGGAGTCAATGAGCAGTTCTTC; cdr3_aa: CASSRGLAGVNEQFF
v_call: TRBV4-1; clone_size: NA; d_call: NA; j_call: TRBJ2-5; cdr3_nt: TGCGCCAGCAGCCAAGATGAATCGGGGGAACAAGAGACCCAGTACTTC; cdr3_aa: CASSQDESGEQETQYF
v_call: TRBV11-2; clone_size: few; d_call: TRBD2; j_call: TRBJ2-1; cdr3_nt: TGTGCCAGCAGCTCAAGGACTAGCGGCTACAATGAGCAGTTCTTC; cdr3_aa: CASSSRTSGYNEQFF
v_call: TRBV5-6; clone_size: once; d_call: NA; j_call: TRBJ1-6; cdr3_nt: TGTGCCAGCAGCTTAGGAGTAGGGTCACCCCTCCACTTT; cdr3_aa: CASSLGVGSPLHF
v_call: TRBV4-3; clone_size: NA; d_call: NA; j_call: TRBJ1-2; cdr3_nt: TGCGCCAGCAGCCAAGAAACAGGACCCTATGGCTACACCTTC; cdr3_aa: CASSQETGPYGYTF
v_call: TRBV11-2; clone_size: NA; d_call: NA; j_call: TRBJ2-1; cdr3_nt: TGTGCCAGCAGCTTAGATGGCAATGAGCAGTTCTTC; cdr3_aa: CASSLDGNEQFF
v_call: TRBV3-1/TRBV3-2; clone_size: NA; d_call: NA; j_call: TRBJ1-1; cdr3_nt: TGTGCCAGCAGCCAAGAGACCGGGACTACGGTCACTGAAGCTTTCTTT; cdr3_aa: CASSQETGTTVTEAFF
v_call: TRBV2; clone_size: NA; d_call: TRBD1; j_call: TRBJ1-3; cdr3_nt: TGTGCCAGCAGTGGGGACAGCCCCTCTGGAAACACCATATATTTT; cdr3_aa: CASSGDSPSGNTIYF
v_call: TRBV7-9; clone_size: many; d_call: NA; j_call: TRBJ1-1; cdr3_nt: TGTGCCAGCAGCGCCACCGGGGGGGCTGGGTACACTGAAGCTTTCTTT; cdr3_aa: CASSATGGAGYTEAFF
v_call: TRBV11-2; clone_size: once; d_call: TRBD2; j_call: TRBJ2-3; cdr3_nt: TGTGCCAGCAGCTCAACTAGCGGGGGCGCAGATACGCAGTATTTT; cdr3_aa: CASSSTSGGADTQYF
v_call: TRBV6-5; clone_size: NA; d_call: TRBD1; j_call: TRBJ2-7; cdr3_nt: TGTGCCAGCAGTCGGACAGGGACCCTCGGCGAGCAGTACTTC; cdr3_aa: CASSRTGTLGEQYF
v_call: TRBV5-1; clone_size: NA; d_call: NA; j_call: TRBJ2-2; cdr3_nt: TGCGCCAGCAGCTTGCGCGACACCCTGAACACCGGGGAGCTGTTTTTT; cdr3_aa: CASSLRDTLNTGELFF
v_call: TRBV19; clone_size: NA; d_call: TRBD1; j_call: TRBJ1-1; cdr3_nt: TGTGCCAGTATTCACACGGACAGGACTGAAGCTTTCTTT; cdr3_aa: CASIHTDRTEAFF
v_call: TRBV10-2; clone_size: NA; d_call: TRBD1; j_call: TRBJ2-7; cdr3_nt: TGCGCCAGCTCAAGACAGGGGTTCAAGTACTTC; cdr3_aa: CASSRQGFKYF
v_call: TRBV6-5; clone_size: NA; d_call: NA; j_call: TRBJ1-4; cdr3_nt: TGTGCCAGCCGGAGGTCAACTAATGAAAAACTGTTTTTT; cdr3_aa: CASRRSTNEKLFF
v_call: TRBV7-2; clone_size: NA; d_call: NA; j_call: TRBJ1-1; cdr3_nt: TGTGCCAGCAGCTTAATGCCAGATAACACTGAAGCTTTCTTT; cdr3_aa: CASSLMPDNTEAFF
v_call: TRBV28; clone_size: NA; d_call: TRBD1; j_call: TRBJ1-3; cdr3_nt: TGTGCCAGCAGTTTAGGTGCGGGGACAGCGTTCTCTGGAAACACCATATATTTT; cdr3_aa: CASSLGAGTAFSGNTIYF
v_call: TRBV5-5; clone_size: NA; d_call: TRBD1; j_call: TRBJ1-2; cdr3_nt: TGTGCCAGCAGCCTACAGACAGGGGGAGGATTTGGCTACACCTTC; cdr3_aa: CASSLQTGGGFGYTF
v_call: TRBV28; clone_size: NA; d_call: TRBD1; j_call: TRBJ1-1; cdr3_nt: TGTGCCAGCAGTTTACTCACAGGGACAGCCAACACTGAAGCTTTCTTT; cdr3_aa: CASSLLTGTANTEAFF
v_call: TRBV5-1; clone_size: NA; d_call: TRBD2; j_call: TRBJ2-2; cdr3_nt: TGCGCCAGCAGCTTTGGACTAGCGGACACCGGGGAGCTGTTTTTT; cdr3_aa: CASSFGLADTGELFF
v_call: TRBV19; clone_size: NA; d_call: TRBD1; j_call: TRBJ1-4; cdr3_nt: TGTGCCAGTAACCTCGGGACAGGGAGGAATGAAAAACTGTTTTTT; cdr3_aa: CASNLGTGRNEKLFF
v_call: TRBV5-1; clone_size: NA; d_call: NA; j_call: TRBJ1-1; cdr3_nt: TGCGCCAGCAGCCCCGCGGCGCGCACTGAAGCTTTCTTT; cdr3_aa: CASSPAARTEAFF
v_call: TRBV3-1/TRBV3-2; clone_size: NA; d_call: NA; j_call: TRBJ1-1; cdr3_nt: TGTGCCAGCAGCCAAGATTTGGTTACGGAAGCTTTCTTT; cdr3_aa: CASSQDLVTEAFF
v_call: TRBV28; clone_size: NA; d_call: NA; j_call: TRBJ1-1; cdr3_nt: TGTGCCAGCAGTTTTCGTGGCACTGAAGCTTTCTTT; cdr3_aa: CASSFRGTEAFF
v_call: TRBV5-1; clone_size: NA; d_call: NA; j_call: TRBJ1-3; cdr3_nt: TGCGCCAGCAGCTCGGGTGGGGTTGGAAACACCATATATTTT; cdr3_aa: CASSSGGVGNTIYF